This T cell receptor beta chain was recorded in a study of T cell changes during pregnancy in multiple sclerosis. Repertoires were generated with immunoSEQ multiplex PCR, while TCRdb's copy carries only in-frame clones and drops some. The sample contains 90,000 to 120,000 clones, approximately 89% of which appear only once. Between the trimmed V and J ends, which lost 6 bases and 4 bases, there was a span of 8 bases. Per the germline V gene, CDR1 is DFQATT and CDR2 is SNEGSKA (reference sequence). This CDR3 has 11 amino acids. The sequence was collected from a female donor with multiple sclerosis, enrolled in a pregnancy study. The chain carries TRBV20-1 and TRBJ2-3; maybe TRBD2 (6 bases). Sample: peripheral blood, taken after pregnancy. This CDR3 is CSATGADTQYF. CDR3 DNA sequence: TGCAGTGCGACGGGGGCAGATACGCAGTATTTT.